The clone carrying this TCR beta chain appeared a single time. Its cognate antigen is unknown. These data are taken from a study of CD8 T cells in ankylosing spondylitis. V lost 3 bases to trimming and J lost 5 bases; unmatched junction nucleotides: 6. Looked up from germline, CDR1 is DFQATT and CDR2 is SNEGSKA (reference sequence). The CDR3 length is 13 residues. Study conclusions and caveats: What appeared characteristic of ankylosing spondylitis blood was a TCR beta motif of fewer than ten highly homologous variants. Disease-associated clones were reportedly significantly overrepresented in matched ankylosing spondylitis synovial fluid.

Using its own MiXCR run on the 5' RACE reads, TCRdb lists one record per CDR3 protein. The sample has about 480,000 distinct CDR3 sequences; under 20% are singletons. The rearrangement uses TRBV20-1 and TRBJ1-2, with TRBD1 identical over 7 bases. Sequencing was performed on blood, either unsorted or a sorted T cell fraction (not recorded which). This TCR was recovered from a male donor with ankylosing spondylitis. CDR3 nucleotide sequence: TGCAGTGCTAGCACAAAACAGGGGTATGGCTACACCTTC. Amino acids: CSASTKQGYGYTF.